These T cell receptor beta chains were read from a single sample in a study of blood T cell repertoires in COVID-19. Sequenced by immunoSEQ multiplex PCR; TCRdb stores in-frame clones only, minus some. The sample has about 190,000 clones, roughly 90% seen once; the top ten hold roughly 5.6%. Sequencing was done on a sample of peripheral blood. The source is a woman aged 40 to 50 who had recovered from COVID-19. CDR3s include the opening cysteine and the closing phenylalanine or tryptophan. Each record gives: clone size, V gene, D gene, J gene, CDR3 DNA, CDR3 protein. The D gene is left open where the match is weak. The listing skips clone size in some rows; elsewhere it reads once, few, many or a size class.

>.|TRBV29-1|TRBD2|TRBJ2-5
TGCAGCGTTGAAGTAGGGGCGGGAGGCCTCGGGGAGACCCAGTACTTC
CSVEVGAGGLGETQYF
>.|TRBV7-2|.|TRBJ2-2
TGTGCCAGCAGCATCCAGGGGACCGGGGAGCTGTTTTTT
CASSIQGTGELFF
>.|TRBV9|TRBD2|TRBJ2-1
TGTGCCAGCAGCGGGTCGATAGCGGGAGCGGGCAATGAGCAGTTCTTC
CASSGSIAGAGNEQFF
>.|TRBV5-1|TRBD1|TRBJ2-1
TGCGCCAGCAGCTTGGAACAAACAGGGGGCTACTACAATGAGCAGTTCTTC
CASSLEQTGGYYNEQFF
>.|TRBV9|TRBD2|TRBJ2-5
TGTGCCAGCAGCGGACGCGGACTAGCGGGAGTCGGGGAGACCCAGTACTTC
CASSGRGLAGVGETQYF
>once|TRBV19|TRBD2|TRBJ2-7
TGTGCCAGTAGTTTCCAGCGGGGAGCCTACGAGCAGTACTTC
CASSFQRGAYEQYF
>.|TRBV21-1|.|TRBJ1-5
TGTGCCAGCAGCATTCCGTGGGAGAGCAATCAGCCCCAGCATTTT
CASSIPWESNQPQHF
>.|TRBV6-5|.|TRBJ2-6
TGTGCCAGCAGTTACTCCACAGGGACTGGGGCCAACGTCCTGACTTTC
CASSYSTGTGANVLTF
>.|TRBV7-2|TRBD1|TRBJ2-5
TGTGCCAGCAGCTCGACGACAGGGGCGAACATAGAGACCCAGTACTTC
CASSSTTGANIETQYF
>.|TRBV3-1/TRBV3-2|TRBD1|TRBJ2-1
TGTGCCAGCAAGGGGGACAGGGCCTCCTACAATGAGCAGTTCTTC
CASKGDRASYNEQFF
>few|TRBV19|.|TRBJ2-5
TGTGCCAGTAGTCGACAGAGGTACCAAGAGACCCAGTACTTC
CASSRQRYQETQYF
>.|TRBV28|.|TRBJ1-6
TGTGCCAGCAGTTTAAACAGGGACGAGCGTAATTCACCCCTCCACTTT
CASSLNRDERNSPLHF
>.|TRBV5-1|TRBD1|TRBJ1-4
TGCGCCAGCAGCTTGGGACAGGGGAATGAAAAACTGTTTTTT
CASSLGQGNEKLFF
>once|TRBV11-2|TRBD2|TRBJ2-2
TGTGCCAGCAGCTTAGGGCTAGCGGGAGGTTACGGGGAGCTGTTTTTT
CASSLGLAGGYGELFF
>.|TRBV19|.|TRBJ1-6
TGTGCCAGTAGCGCCCTTCAGGCGGGGTCTAGCTCCTATAATTCACCCCTCCACTTT
CASSALQAGSSSYNSPLHF
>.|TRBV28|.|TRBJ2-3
TGTGCCAGCAGAACCGGGACTAGCACAGATACGCAGTATTTT
CASRTGTSTDTQYF
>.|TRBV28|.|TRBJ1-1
TGTGCCAGCAGGGTAACAGGGAATGGGGCGAACACTGAAGCTTTCTTT
CASRVTGNGANTEAFF
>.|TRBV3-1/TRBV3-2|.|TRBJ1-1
TGTGCCAGCAGCCAAGTTGCGGGGTCGTGGGCTTTCTTT
CASSQVAGSWAFF
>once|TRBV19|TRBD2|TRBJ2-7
TGTGCCAGTAGTATCGGGCTAGCGGGTATGTACGAGCAGTACTTC
CASSIGLAGMYEQYF
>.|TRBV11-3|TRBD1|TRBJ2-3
TGTGCCAGCAGCAAGACAGGGGATGGCACAGATACGCAGTATTTT
CASSKTGDGTDTQYF
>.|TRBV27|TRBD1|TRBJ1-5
TGTGCCAGCAGTTTTGGGACAGGGGGCGGTCAGCCCCAGCATTTT
CASSFGTGGGQPQHF
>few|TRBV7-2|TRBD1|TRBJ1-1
TGTGCCACCGGTCAGGGGGTGAACACTGAAGCTTTCTTT
CATGQGVNTEAFF
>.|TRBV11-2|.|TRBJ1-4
TGTGCCAGCAGCTTAGGGAGTGGGGGCACTAATGAAAAACTGTTTTTT
CASSLGSGGTNEKLFF
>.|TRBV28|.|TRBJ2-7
TGTGCCAGCAGTCGACAGGTGCCCTACGAGCAGTACTTC
CASSRQVPYEQYF
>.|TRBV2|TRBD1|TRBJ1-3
TGTGCCAGCAGTGAATGGGGACAGACCCGAAACACCATATATTTT
CASSEWGQTRNTIYF
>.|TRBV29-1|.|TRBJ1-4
TGCAGCGTTGGCTGGGGAGGAGGCGACAAACTGTTTTTT
CSVGWGGGDKLFF
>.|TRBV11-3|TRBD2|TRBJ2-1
TGTGCCAGCAGCTTAGGCCTAGCGGCGTTCAATGAGCAGTTCTTC
CASSLGLAAFNEQFF
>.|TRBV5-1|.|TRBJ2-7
TGCGCCAGCAGCTTGACCGGGGACTTTACCTACGAGCAGTACTTC
CASSLTGDFTYEQYF
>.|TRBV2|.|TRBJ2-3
TGTGCCAGCAGACTGGAGAGCCCCGCAGATACGCAGTATTTT
CASRLESPADTQYF
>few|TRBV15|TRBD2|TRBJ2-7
TGTGCCACCAGCAGACCCGGGACTAGCGTCTACGAGCAGTACTTC
CATSRPGTSVYEQYF
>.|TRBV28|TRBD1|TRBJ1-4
TGTGCCAGCAGTCCAGGGGGCTATAGTGAAAAACTGTTTTTT
CASSPGGYSEKLFF
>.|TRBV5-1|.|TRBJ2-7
TGCGCCAGCAGCTTTGGACAGACTACCTACGAGCAGTACTTC
CASSFGQTTYEQYF
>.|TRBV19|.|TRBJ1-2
TGTGCCAGTACAGGGAACTATGGCTACACCTTC
CASTGNYGYTF
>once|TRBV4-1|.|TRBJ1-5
TGCGCCAGCAGCCAAGACAGGGGCTGGGGACAGCCCCAGCATTTT
CASSQDRGWGQPQHF
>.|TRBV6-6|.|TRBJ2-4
TGTGCCAGCAGTTCGGAAGGGGAAGGGGGAAACATTCAGTACTTC
CASSSEGEGGNIQYF
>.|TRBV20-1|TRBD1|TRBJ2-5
TGCAGTGCTAGTCAGGGGGTAGAGGAGACCCAGTACTTC
CSASQGVEETQYF
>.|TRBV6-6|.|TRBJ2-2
TGTGCCAGCAGTTACCCTGAGGGCGGGGAGCTGTTTTTT
CASSYPEGGELFF